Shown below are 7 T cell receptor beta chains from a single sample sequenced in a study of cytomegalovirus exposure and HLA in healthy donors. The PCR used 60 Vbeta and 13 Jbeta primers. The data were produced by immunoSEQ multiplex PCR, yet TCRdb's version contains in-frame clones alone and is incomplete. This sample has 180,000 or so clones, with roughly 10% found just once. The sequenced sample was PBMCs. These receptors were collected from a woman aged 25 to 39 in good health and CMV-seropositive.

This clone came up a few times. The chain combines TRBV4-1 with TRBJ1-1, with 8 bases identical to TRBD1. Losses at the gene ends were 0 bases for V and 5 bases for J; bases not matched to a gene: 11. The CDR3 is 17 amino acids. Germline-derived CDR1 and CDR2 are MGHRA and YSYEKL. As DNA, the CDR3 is TGCGCCAGCAGCCAAGATTTAATGCAGGGGGCTGGAACTGAAGCTTTCTTT. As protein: CASSQDLMQGAGTEAFF.

CDR3 protein: CASSRGTGSYNEQFF. The CDR3, as DNA: TGTGCCAGCAGCCGGGGGACTGGTTCCTACAATGAGCAGTTCTTC. The chain combines TRBV7-2 with TRBJ2-1, with D maybe TRBD2 (6 bases). The length of the CDR3 is 15 residues. CDR1 is SGHTA and CDR2 is FQGNSA in the germline V gene. Trimming pared 5 bases from V and 1 base from J, leaving 12 bases between. The full variable domain, in which reference TRBV7-2 and TRBJ2-1 provide the parts outside the CDR3, is GAGVSQSPSNKVTEKGKDVELRCDPISGHTALYWYRQSLGQGLEFLIYFQGNSAPDKSGLPSDRFSAERTGGSVSTLTIQRTQQEDSAVYLCASSRGTGSYNEQFFGPGTRLTVL.

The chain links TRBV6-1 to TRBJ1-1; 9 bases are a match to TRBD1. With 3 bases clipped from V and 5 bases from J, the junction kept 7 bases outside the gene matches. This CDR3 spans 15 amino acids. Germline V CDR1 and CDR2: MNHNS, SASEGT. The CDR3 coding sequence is TGTGCCAGCAGTGACCTAACAGGGGGCGATACTGAAGCTTTCTTT. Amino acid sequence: CASSDLTGGDTEAFF.

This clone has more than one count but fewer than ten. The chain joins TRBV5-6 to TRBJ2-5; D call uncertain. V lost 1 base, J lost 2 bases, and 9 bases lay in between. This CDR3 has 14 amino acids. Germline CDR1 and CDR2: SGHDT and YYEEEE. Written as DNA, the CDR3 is TGTGCCAGCAGCTTGCCCTCGTTTCAAGAGACCCAGTACTTC. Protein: CASSLPSFQETQYF.

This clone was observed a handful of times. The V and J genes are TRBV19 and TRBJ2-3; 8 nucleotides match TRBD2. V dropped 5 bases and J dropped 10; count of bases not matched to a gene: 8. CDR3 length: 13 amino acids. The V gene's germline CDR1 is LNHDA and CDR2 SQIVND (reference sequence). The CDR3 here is CASSSTSGRAQYF. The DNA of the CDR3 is TGTGCCAGTAGTTCAACTAGCGGTCGGGCGCAGTATTTT.

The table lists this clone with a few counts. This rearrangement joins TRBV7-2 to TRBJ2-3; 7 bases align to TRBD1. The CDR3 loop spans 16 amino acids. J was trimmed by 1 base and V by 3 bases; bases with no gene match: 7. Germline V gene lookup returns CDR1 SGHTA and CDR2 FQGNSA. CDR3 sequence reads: CASSFSGDSGTDTQYF. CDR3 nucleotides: TGTGCCAGCAGCTTCTCTGGGGACAGCGGCACAGATACGCAGTATTTT.

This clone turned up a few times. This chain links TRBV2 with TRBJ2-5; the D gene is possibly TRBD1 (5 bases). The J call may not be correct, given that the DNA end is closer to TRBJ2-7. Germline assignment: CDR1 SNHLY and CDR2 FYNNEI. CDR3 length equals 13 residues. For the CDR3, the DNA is TGTGCCAGCAGGGACACCGGGCTTTACGAGCAGTACTTC. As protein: CASRDTGLYEQYF.